This TCR beta chain comes out of a study of TIL therapy for anti-PD-1-resistant metastatic lung cancer. Study summary: Progressing patients received lymphodepletion, expanded TIL infusion and IL-2. Half of patients were current or former smokers.

Described time point: pre-treatment sample, taken before nivolumab and TIL therapy. Patients were adults with stage 4 NSCLC. The libraries were made with immunoSEQ v3. Libraries were sequenced to about 2 million read pairs (survey) or about 4.5-6 million (deep). Assay used: immunoSEQ multiplex PCR; TCRdb lists only in-frame clones, some missing. The sample records about 52,000 clones, roughly 85% being singletons. Deletions cut 3 bases from V and 5 bases from J, with 11 bases between. This CDR3 has 13 residues. CDR1 is SGHNT, CDR2 YYREEE, per germline (reference sequence). The TCR comes from a woman aged 30 to 85 with non-small cell lung cancer. The sample in question was blood, obtained at baseline. The chain is built from TRBV5-4 and TRBJ2-5; D may be TRBD1 or TRBD2 (6 bases each). The CDR3, as DNA: TGTGCCAGCAGCTGGGGGGCAAGGGAGACCCAGTACTTC. Translated: CASSWGARETQYF. Complete variable domain (other parts from reference TRBV5-4 and TRBJ2-5): ETGVTQSPTHLIKTRGQQVTLRCSSQSGHNTVSWYQQALGQGPQFIFQYYREEENGRGNFPPRFSGLQFPNYSSELNVNALELDDSALYLCASSWGARETQYFGPGTRLLVL.